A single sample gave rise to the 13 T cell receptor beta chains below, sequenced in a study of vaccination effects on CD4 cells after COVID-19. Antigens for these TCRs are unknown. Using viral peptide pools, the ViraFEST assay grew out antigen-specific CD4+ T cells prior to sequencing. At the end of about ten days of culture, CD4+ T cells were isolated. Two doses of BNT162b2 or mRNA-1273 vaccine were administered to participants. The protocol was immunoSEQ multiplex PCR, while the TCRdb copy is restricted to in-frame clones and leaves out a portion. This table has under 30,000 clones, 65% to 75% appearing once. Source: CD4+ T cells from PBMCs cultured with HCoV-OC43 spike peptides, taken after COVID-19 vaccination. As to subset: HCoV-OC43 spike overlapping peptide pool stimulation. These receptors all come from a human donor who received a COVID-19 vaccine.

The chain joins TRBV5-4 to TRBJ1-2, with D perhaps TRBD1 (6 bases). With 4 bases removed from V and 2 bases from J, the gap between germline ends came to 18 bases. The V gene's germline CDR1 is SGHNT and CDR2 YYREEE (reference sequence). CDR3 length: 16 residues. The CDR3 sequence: CASSLDSDRTNYGYTF. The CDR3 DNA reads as TGTGCCAGCAGCCTAGACTCGGACAGAACCAACTATGGCTACACCTTC.

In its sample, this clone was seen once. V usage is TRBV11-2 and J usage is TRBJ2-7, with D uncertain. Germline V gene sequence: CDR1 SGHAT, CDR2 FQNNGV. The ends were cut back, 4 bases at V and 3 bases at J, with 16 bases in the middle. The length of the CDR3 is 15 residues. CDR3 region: CASSSIGFRSYEQYF. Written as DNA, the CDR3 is TGTGCCAGCAGCTCCATAGGGTTTCGGAGCTACGAGCAGTACTTC.

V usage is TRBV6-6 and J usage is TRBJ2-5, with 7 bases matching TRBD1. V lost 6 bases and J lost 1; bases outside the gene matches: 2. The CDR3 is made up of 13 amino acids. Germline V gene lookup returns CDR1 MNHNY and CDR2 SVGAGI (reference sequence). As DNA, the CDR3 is TGTGCCAGCAGCCGGGACAGCCAAGAGACCCAGTACTTC. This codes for CASSRDSQETQYF.

The CDR3 loop reads CASRLAGWNTGELFF. The CDR3 DNA reads as TGTGCCAGCAGATTGGCCGGGTGGAACACCGGGGAGCTGTTTTTT. This sequence joins TRBV7-6 and TRBJ2-2, with D hard to call. Trimming pared 6 bases from V and 1 base from J, leaving 12 bases between. The CDR3 spans 15 residues. Germline CDR1 and CDR2: SGHVS and FNYEAQ.

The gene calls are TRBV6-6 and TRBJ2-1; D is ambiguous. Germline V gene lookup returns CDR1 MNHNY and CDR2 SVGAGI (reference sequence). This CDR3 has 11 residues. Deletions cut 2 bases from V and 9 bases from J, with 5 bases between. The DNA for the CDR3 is TGTGCCAGCAGTTACAGAGGTGAGCAGTTCTTC. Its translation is CASSYRGEQFF.

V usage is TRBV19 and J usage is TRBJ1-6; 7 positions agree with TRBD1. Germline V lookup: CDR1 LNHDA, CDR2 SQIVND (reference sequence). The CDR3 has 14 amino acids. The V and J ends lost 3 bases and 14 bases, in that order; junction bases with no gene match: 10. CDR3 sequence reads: CASSIGQGGYALHF. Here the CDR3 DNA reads TGTGCCAGTAGTATCGGTCAGGGGGGGTACGCCCTCCACTTT.

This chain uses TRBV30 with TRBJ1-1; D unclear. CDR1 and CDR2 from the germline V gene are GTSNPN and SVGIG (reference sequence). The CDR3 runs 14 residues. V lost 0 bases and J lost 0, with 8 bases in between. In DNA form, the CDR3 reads TGTGCCTGGAGTGTACACCGGGTGAACACTGAAGCTTTCTTT. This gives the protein CAWSVHRVNTEAFF.

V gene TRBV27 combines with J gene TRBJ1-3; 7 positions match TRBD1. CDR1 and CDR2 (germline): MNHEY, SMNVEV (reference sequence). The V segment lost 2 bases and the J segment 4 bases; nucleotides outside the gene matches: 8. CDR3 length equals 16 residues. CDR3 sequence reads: CASSLRQGLGGNTIYF. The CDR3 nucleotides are TGTGCCAGCAGTTTACGACAGGGCCTAGGAGGAAACACCATATATTTT.

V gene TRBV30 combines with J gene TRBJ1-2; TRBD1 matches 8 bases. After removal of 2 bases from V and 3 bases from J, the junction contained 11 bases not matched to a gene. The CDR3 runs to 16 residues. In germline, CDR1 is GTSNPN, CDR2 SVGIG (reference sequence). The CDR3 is CAWSLRWTGRDYGYTF. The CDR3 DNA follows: TGTGCCTGGAGTCTTCGTTGGACAGGGCGGGACTATGGCTACACCTTC.

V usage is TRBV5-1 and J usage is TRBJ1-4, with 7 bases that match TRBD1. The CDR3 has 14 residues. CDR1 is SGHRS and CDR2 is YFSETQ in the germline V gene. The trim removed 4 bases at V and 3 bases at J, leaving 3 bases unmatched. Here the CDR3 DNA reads TGCGCCAGCAGCGGGGGACAGCCTAATGAAAAACTGTTTTTT. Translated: CASSGGQPNEKLFF.

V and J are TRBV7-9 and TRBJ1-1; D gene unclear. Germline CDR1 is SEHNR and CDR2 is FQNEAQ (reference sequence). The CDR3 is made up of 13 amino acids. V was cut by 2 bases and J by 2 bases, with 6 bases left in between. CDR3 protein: CASSLQENTEAFF. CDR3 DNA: TGTGCCAGCAGCTTACAGGAAAACACTGAAGCTTTCTTT.

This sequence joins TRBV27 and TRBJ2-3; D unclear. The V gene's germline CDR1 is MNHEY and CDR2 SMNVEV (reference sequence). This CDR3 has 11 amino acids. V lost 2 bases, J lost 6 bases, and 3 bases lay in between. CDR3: CASSLADTQYF. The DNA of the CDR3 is TGTGCCAGCAGTTTAGCCGATACGCAGTATTTT.

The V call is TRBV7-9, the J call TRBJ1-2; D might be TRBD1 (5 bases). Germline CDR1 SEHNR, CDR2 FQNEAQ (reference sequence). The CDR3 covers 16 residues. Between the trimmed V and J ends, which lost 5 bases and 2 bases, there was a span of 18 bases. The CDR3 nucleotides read TGTGCCAGCAGCCCCTTTGGGGGGAGATACAACTATGGCTACACCTTC. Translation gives CASSPFGGRYNYGYTF.